This TCR beta chain was documented in a study of CD8 T cells in Susac syndrome. V was shortened by 0 bases and J by 3 bases, with 18 bases between the two germline ends. Germline V gene sequence: CDR1 DFQATT, CDR2 SNEGSKA (reference sequence). This CDR3 spans 16 amino acids. The RNA input was about 0.5 to 1 ug, and it was reverse transcribed with random hexamers. TCRdb used MiXCR to reprocess the immunoSEQ multiplex PCR reads, holding one entry per CDR3 protein. The table shows a few hundred thousand distinct CDR3 sequences, with 75% to 85% occurring only once. The study sequenced TCR beta in blood CD8+ and CD4+ T cells.

This TCR came from a human donor with multiple sclerosis. The sequenced material came from CD8+ T cells from PBMCs. V and J are TRBV20-1 and TRBJ2-7, with D uncertain. The DNA of the CDR3 is TGCAGTGCTAGAGATTGGTCCCCCACGGAGCGCTACGAGCAGTACTTC. Translation gives CSARDWSPTERYEQYF.